This is a list of T cell receptor beta chains from one sample in a study of blood T cell dynamics during melanoma immunotherapy. Using immunoSEQ multiplex PCR, the repertoire was profiled, and TCRdb retains in-frame clones only, with some absent. Of approximately 22,000 clones in the sample, 87% were seen once. This specimen consisted of blood, obtained from a patient treated with checkpoint blockade. These receptors were taken from a human donor with melanoma. The CDR3 runs from the conserved cysteine through the conserved F or W. Each record gives: J gene, clone size, V gene, CDR3 protein. A row's size may be missing; if present it is once, few, many or a size class.

j_call: TRBJ1-1
clone_size: NA
v_call: TRBV28
cdr3_aa: CASTLTGAEAFF

j_call: TRBJ2-1
clone_size: NA
v_call: TRBV6-6
cdr3_aa: CASGLAGNEQFF

j_call: TRBJ2-6
clone_size: few
v_call: TRBV2
cdr3_aa: CASSEQGAGANVLTF

j_call: TRBJ1-2
clone_size: once
v_call: TRBV4-2
cdr3_aa: CASSQDRAASNYGYTF

j_call: TRBJ2-3
clone_size: NA
v_call: TRBV5-1
cdr3_aa: CASSIVPDTQYF

j_call: TRBJ2-3
clone_size: NA
v_call: TRBV27
cdr3_aa: CASSPYGDTQYF

j_call: TRBJ2-7
clone_size: once
v_call: TRBV18
cdr3_aa: CASSRDRLYEQYF

j_call: TRBJ2-1
clone_size: once
v_call: TRBV5-8
cdr3_aa: CASSSRPRRYEQFF

j_call: TRBJ2-1
clone_size: NA
v_call: TRBV29-1
cdr3_aa: CSAETEQFF

j_call: TRBJ2-7
clone_size: NA
v_call: TRBV10-2
cdr3_aa: CASSILGTVGGDEQYF

j_call: TRBJ1-3
clone_size: few
v_call: TRBV2
cdr3_aa: CASNPEGSGNTIYF

j_call: TRBJ1-1
clone_size: NA
v_call: TRBV7-9
cdr3_aa: CASSLTARDGLNTEAFF

j_call: TRBJ1-1
clone_size: NA
v_call: TRBV2
cdr3_aa: CASSEHLNTEAFF

j_call: TRBJ2-1
clone_size: NA
v_call: TRBV28
cdr3_aa: CASRPRDYRSYNEQFF

j_call: TRBJ2-2
clone_size: NA
v_call: TRBV19
cdr3_aa: CASNSPWRALNTGELFF

j_call: TRBJ2-3
clone_size: NA
v_call: TRBV10-3
cdr3_aa: CAISEVLAIQGDTQYF

j_call: NA
clone_size: NA
v_call: TRBV6-6
cdr3_aa: CASKSGGSYEQYF

j_call: TRBJ2-7
clone_size: NA
v_call: TRBV7-2
cdr3_aa: CASSPTYARNYEQYF

j_call: TRBJ1-2
clone_size: NA
v_call: TRBV18
cdr3_aa: CASSPKVGVGYGYTF

j_call: TRBJ2-4
clone_size: NA
v_call: TRBV13
cdr3_aa: CASSQGQGAAKNIQYF

j_call: TRBJ1-5
clone_size: NA
v_call: TRBV28
cdr3_aa: CASSPVGGAQPQHF

j_call: TRBJ2-1
clone_size: NA
v_call: TRBV2
cdr3_aa: CASSEALPGDEQFF

j_call: TRBJ2-7
clone_size: few
v_call: TRBV15
cdr3_aa: CATSRGGPSYEQYF

j_call: TRBJ2-5
clone_size: NA
v_call: TRBV7-3
cdr3_aa: CASSLFGDTTQETQYF

j_call: TRBJ2-5
clone_size: NA
v_call: TRBV5-1
cdr3_aa: CASSISGLAGETQYF

j_call: NA
clone_size: NA
v_call: TRBV28
cdr3_aa: CASRPPGQLYEQYF

j_call: TRBJ1-5
clone_size: NA
v_call: TRBV6-6
cdr3_aa: CASSSGRADSNQPQHF

j_call: TRBJ2-7
clone_size: NA
v_call: TRBV9
cdr3_aa: CASSLSDGQGRSEQYF

j_call: TRBJ1-5
clone_size: NA
v_call: TRBV2
cdr3_aa: CASIQDRVDSNQPQHF

j_call: TRBJ2-2
clone_size: NA
v_call: TRBV6-5
cdr3_aa: CASSYPSTGELFF

j_call: TRBJ2-4
clone_size: NA
v_call: TRBV27
cdr3_aa: CASSLSWGGPKNIQYF

j_call: TRBJ1-2
clone_size: NA
v_call: TRBV5-4
cdr3_aa: CASSVDQGAGGYTF

j_call: TRBJ2-1
clone_size: NA
v_call: TRBV2
cdr3_aa: CASRGTSGYNEQFF

j_call: TRBJ2-3
clone_size: once
v_call: TRBV5-1
cdr3_aa: CASSYVSGANADTQYF

j_call: TRBJ1-1
clone_size: few
v_call: TRBV6-5
cdr3_aa: CASKGNRPNTEAFF

j_call: TRBJ2-5
clone_size: once
v_call: TRBV7-9
cdr3_aa: CASSLAGRGETQYF

j_call: TRBJ1-3
clone_size: few
v_call: TRBV10-2
cdr3_aa: CASSEPRNTIYF

j_call: TRBJ1-1
clone_size: NA
v_call: TRBV10-2
cdr3_aa: CASSERGVAFF

j_call: TRBJ2-1
clone_size: once
v_call: TRBV10-1
cdr3_aa: CASSAQKSGIWEQFF

j_call: TRBJ2-1
clone_size: few
v_call: TRBV12-5
cdr3_aa: CASSGTGGIYNEQFF

j_call: TRBJ2-1
clone_size: NA
v_call: TRBV10-3
cdr3_aa: CAITGASGTGEQFF

j_call: TRBJ2-5
clone_size: few
v_call: TRBV18
cdr3_aa: CASSPSSGGAAGETQYF

j_call: TRBJ1-2
clone_size: once
v_call: TRBV6-5
cdr3_aa: CASSILDGYTF

j_call: TRBJ2-7
clone_size: NA
v_call: TRBV2
cdr3_aa: CASSAWAGHEQYF

j_call: TRBJ1-1
clone_size: once
v_call: TRBV27
cdr3_aa: CASSFRGINTEAFF

j_call: TRBJ1-6
clone_size: NA
v_call: TRBV7-3
cdr3_aa: CASSLEGSGSPLHF

j_call: TRBJ2-1
clone_size: NA
v_call: TRBV12-1
cdr3_aa: CATWRTGGQRSYNEQFF